Below are 19 T cell receptor beta chains sequenced from a single sample in a study of PD-1 blockade in mismatch repair-deficient tumors. Repertoires were generated with immunoSEQ multiplex PCR, while TCRdb's copy carries only in-frame clones and drops some. The repertoire holds some 97,000 clones, under 90% seen once, with 6.3% in the top ten. The sequencing here drew on peripheral blood, taken less than 37 weeks after starting pembrolizumab. The receptors come from an adult with mismatch repair-deficient cancer.

The chain is built from TRBV10-3 and TRBJ1-3; TRBD1 matches 7 bases. V shed 2 bases, J shed 0 bases, and the junction held 7 bases outside the gene matches. This CDR3 contains 17 residues. Germline CDR1 reads ENHRY; CDR2 reads SYGVKD. CDR3 sequence (DNA): TGTGCCATCAGTGAGCTTAGACAGGGTCCCTCTGGAAACACCATATATTTT. It translates to CAISELRQGPSGNTIYF.

The chain carries TRBV27 and TRBJ2-1, with D possibly being TRBD1 or TRBD2 (6 bases each). The germline gives CDR1 MNHEY, CDR2 SMNVEV (reference sequence). The CDR3 runs 16 residues. V was pared by 2 bases and J by 3 bases, with 14 bases between. CDR3 sequence reads: CASSLTGRGGYNEQFF. DNA for the CDR3: TGTGCCAGCAGTTTAACCGGGAGAGGGGGCTACAATGAGCAGTTCTTC.

The chain couples TRBV6-5 to TRBJ1-1, with TRBD1 matching over 9 bases. The CDR3 is made up of 14 amino acids. Germline V gene sequence: CDR1 MNHEY, CDR2 SVGAGI. The junction had 6 bases not matched to a gene; V was cut back by 5 bases and J by 5 bases. CDR3 sequence reads: CASSPRQGGTEAFF. For the CDR3, the DNA is TGTGCCAGCAGTCCCCGACAGGGGGGTACTGAAGCTTTCTTT.

The chain joins TRBV9 to TRBJ2-3, with TRBD2 matching 7 bases. With V trimmed by 1 base and J by 1 base, 0 bases remained unmatched. CDR1 and CDR2 from the germline V gene are SGDLS and YYNGEE. This CDR3 has 14 amino acids. CDR3 sequence reads: CASSVTSGTDTQYF. DNA of the CDR3: TGTGCCAGCAGCGTAACTAGCGGCACAGATACGCAGTATTTT. The full variable domain, completed using reference TRBV9 and TRBJ2-3, is DSGVTQTPKHLITATGQRVTLRCSPRSGDLSVYWYQQSLDQGLQFLIQYYNGEERAKGNILERFSAQQFPDLHSELNLSSLELGDSALYFCASSVTSGTDTQYFGPGTRLTVL.

This clone was found a few times. The V gene is TRBV9, the J gene TRBJ2-3, with 8 bases matching TRBD2. Germline-derived CDR1 and CDR2 are SGDLS and YYNGEE. The junction had 4 bases not matched to a gene; V was cut back by 0 bases and J by 1 base. This CDR3 is built from 16 residues. The CDR3 sequence is CASSVGAGGGTDTQYF. In DNA, the CDR3 is TGTGCCAGCAGCGTAGGGGCGGGAGGAGGCACAGATACGCAGTATTTT. Filled out from reference TRBV9 and TRBJ2-3, the complete variable domain reads DSGVTQTPKHLITATGQRVTLRCSPRSGDLSVYWYQQSLDQGLQFLIQYYNGEERAKGNILERFSAQQFPDLHSELNLSSLELGDSALYFCASSVGAGGGTDTQYFGPGTRLTVL.

The chain carries TRBV19 and TRBJ1-5; D ambiguous. V was trimmed by 7 bases and J by 1 base, leaving 14 bases between them. The V gene's germline CDR1 is LNHDA and CDR2 SQIVND (reference sequence). This CDR3 region has 15 residues. The CDR3 region has the DNA TGTGCCAGTACCCCCAGAGACGAGAGCAATCAGCCCCAGCATTTT. The encoded protein is CASTPRDESNQPQHF.

V usage is TRBV14 and J usage is TRBJ1-4; D gene unclear. The ends were cut back, 4 bases at V and 4 bases at J, with 10 bases in the middle. The germline gives CDR1 SGHDN, CDR2 FVKESK. CDR3 size: 14 residues. The CDR3 is CASSPLGLNEKLFF. CDR3 sequence (DNA): TGTGCCAGCAGCCCCCTAGGACTTAATGAAAAACTGTTTTTT.

This chain links TRBV5-1 with TRBJ2-2, with 8 bases aligning to TRBD2. The ends lost 2 bases at V and 7 bases at J; junction bases unmatched: 10. The CDR3 extends over 16 amino acids. Germline V gives CDR1 SGHRS, CDR2 YFSETQ. The CDR3 loop reads CASSLLAEARVGELFF. The CDR3 nucleotides read TGCGCCAGCAGCTTACTAGCGGAAGCCAGGGTCGGGGAGCTGTTTTTT.

The chain has TRBV27 and TRBJ2-1; perhaps TRBD2 as D (6 bases). Germline V lookup: CDR1 MNHEY, CDR2 SMNVEV (reference sequence). The CDR3 has 16 residues. V was pared by 2 bases and J by 3 bases, with 14 bases between. The CDR3 DNA reads as TGTGCCAGCAGTTTAGGGCGGGGTGGGGTCTACAATGAGCAGTTCTTC. Translating gives CASSLGRGGVYNEQFF.

The chain is built from TRBV9 and TRBJ2-5, with no clear D. This CDR3 is 13 amino acids long. Trimming cost V 0 bases and J 4 bases, with 7 bases left between them. The germline V gene has CDR1 SGDLS and CDR2 YYNGEE. DNA for the CDR3: TGTGCCAGCAGCGTAGTAGATGCAGAGACCCAGTACTTC. This sequence encodes CASSVVDAETQYF. Together with reference TRBV9 and TRBJ2-5, the CDR3 gives the full variable domain: DSGVTQTPKHLITATGQRVTLRCSPRSGDLSVYWYQQSLDQGLQFLIQYYNGEERAKGNILERFSAQQFPDLHSELNLSSLELGDSALYFCASSVVDAETQYFGPGTRLLVL.

This clone was seen a few times. This rearrangement joins TRBV5-4 to TRBJ1-2; TRBD1 might be the D (5 bases). V lost 6 bases to trimming and J lost 4 bases, with 13 bases between them. The V gene's germline CDR1 is SGHNT and CDR2 YYREEE (reference sequence). The CDR3 runs 13 residues. In DNA, the CDR3 is TGTGCCAGCAAGGACGGGGGACTCTATGGCTACACCTTC. It codes for CASKDGGLYGYTF.

V and J are TRBV7-2 and TRBJ1-1; 8 nucleotides line up with TRBD1. After removal of 4 bases from V and 1 base from J, the junction contained 5 bases not matched to a gene. CDR3 length: 15 residues. CDR1 and CDR2 (germline): SGHTA, FQGNSA. The CDR3 DNA reads TGTGCCAGCAGCTCCGGACAGGGAAGGAACACTGAAGCTTTCTTT. The encoded protein is CASSSGQGRNTEAFF.

The genes are TRBV9 and TRBJ1-2; unclear D gene. The CDR3 length is 14 residues. Germline-derived CDR1 and CDR2 are SGDLS and YYNGEE. The V end lost 6 bases, the J end lost 5 bases, and 17 bases lay between the germline ends. CDR3 sequence: CASTPDRALYGYTF. The CDR3 DNA reads TGTGCCAGCACTCCCGACCGGGCCTTATATGGCTACACCTTC.

The V and J genes are TRBV23-1 and TRBJ2-1; tentatively, D is TRBD2 (5 bases). TRBV23-1 is an ORF, and what it does is uncertain. This CDR3 region has 16 residues. Trimming pared 3 bases from V and 7 bases from J, leaving 19 bases between. CDR3 nucleotides: TGCGCCAGCAGTCAGGAGGTGGCCTCCGCCCTAAATGAGCAGTTCTTC. Translating gives CASSQEVASALNEQFF.

The gene calls are TRBV15 and TRBJ1-2, with D unresolved. The CDR3 covers 20 residues. V lost 3 bases, J lost 4 bases, and 30 bases lay in between. Germline-derived CDR1 and CDR2 are LNHNV and YYDKDF (reference sequence). CDR3 nucleotides: TGTGCCACCAGCAGGAGATATGGTACCAACCAAGGGTACGACGCCTATGGCTACACCTTC. Protein product: CATSRRYGTNQGYDAYGYTF.

CDR3 nucleotide sequence: TGCGCCAGCAGTCAAAACAATGAGCAGTTCTTC. Protein product: CASSQNNEQFF. The genes are TRBV5-1 and TRBJ2-1, with D hard to call. This CDR3 region has 11 residues. Between the trimmed V and J ends, which lost 5 bases and 5 bases, there was a span of 5 bases. Germline CDR1 and CDR2: SGHRS and YFSETQ.

Worth noting for this clone: One junction end does not reproduce the germline sequence, and a read error may be involved. This chain uses TRBV7-7 with TRBJ2-7, with D perhaps matching TRBD1 (5 bases). CDR1 SSHAT and CDR2 FNYEAQ come from the germline V gene (reference sequence). The CDR3 is 14 residues long. CDR3 residues: CASSFSQGSYEQYF. CDR3 DNA sequence: TGTGCTAGCAGCTTTAGTCAGGGTTCGTACGAGCAGTACTTC.

The rearrangement uses TRBV25-1 and TRBJ2-7; possibly TRBD2 for D (6 bases). Germline V gives CDR1 MGHDK, CDR2 SYGVNS. The ends were cut back, 6 bases at V and 7 bases at J, with 10 bases in the middle. The CDR3 contains 11 residues. The CDR3 region is CASREGLEQYF. In DNA, the CDR3 is TGTGCCAGCAGGGAGGGGTTGGAGCAGTACTTC.

The chain couples TRBV6-6 to TRBJ1-2; 12 nucleotides line up with TRBD1. The CDR3 is made up of 15 amino acids. Trimming took 2 bases from V and 4 from J; bases not matched to a gene: 2. Germline V gene sequence: CDR1 MNHNY, CDR2 SVGAGI (reference sequence). This CDR3 is CASSYGTGGGYGYTF. The CDR3 region has the DNA TGTGCCAGCAGTTACGGGACAGGGGGCGGCTATGGCTACACCTTC.